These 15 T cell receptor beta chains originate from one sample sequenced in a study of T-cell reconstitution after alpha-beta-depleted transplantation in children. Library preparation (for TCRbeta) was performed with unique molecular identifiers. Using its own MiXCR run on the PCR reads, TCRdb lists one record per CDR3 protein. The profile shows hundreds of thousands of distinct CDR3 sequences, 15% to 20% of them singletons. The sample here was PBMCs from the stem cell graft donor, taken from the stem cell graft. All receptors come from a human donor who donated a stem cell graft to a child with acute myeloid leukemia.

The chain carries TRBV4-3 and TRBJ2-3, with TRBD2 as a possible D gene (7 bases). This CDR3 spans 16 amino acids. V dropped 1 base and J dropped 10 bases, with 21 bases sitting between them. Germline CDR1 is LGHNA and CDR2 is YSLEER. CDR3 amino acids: CASSQAGGGGSVSQYF. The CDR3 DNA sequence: TGCGCCAGCAGCCAAGCGGGCGGCGGGGGCAGCGTCTCGCAGTATTTT.

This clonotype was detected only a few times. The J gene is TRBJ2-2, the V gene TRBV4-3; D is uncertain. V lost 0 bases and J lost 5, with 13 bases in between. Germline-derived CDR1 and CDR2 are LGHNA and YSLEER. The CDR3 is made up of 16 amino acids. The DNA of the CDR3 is TGCGCCAGCAGCCAAGATGAATTTGGGAAAACCGGGGAGCTGTTTTTT. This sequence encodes CASSQDEFGKTGELFF.

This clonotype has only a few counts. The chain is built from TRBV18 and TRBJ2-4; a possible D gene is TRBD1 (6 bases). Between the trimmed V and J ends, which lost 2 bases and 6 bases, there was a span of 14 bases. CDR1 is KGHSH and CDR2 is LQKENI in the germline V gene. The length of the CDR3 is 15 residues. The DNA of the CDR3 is TGTGCCAGCTCACCAGGGTCAGGCAGGGGAAACATTCAGTACTTC. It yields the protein CASSPGSGRGNIQYF.

As DNA, the CDR3 is TGTGCCAGCAGCTTAGTAGCCGGACAGGCCAACTATGGCTACACCTTC. Translated, it gives CASSLVAGQANYGYTF. The chain couples TRBV7-2 to TRBJ1-2, with 7 nucleotides matching TRBD1. J was trimmed by 2 bases and V by 1 base; bases with no gene match: 7. CDR3 length equals 16 residues. Germline CDR1 and CDR2: SGHTA and FQGNSA.

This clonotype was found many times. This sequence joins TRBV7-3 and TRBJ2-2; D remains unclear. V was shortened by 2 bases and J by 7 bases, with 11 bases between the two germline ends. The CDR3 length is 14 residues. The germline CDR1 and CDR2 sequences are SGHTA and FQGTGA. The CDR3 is CASSLRHEVGELFF. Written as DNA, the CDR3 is TGTGCCAGCAGCTTACGGCATGAGGTCGGGGAGCTGTTTTTT.

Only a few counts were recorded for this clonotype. CDR3 amino acids: CASSLSGHLYNEQFF. The DNA for the CDR3 is TGTGCCAGCAGCTTGTCGGGACACTTATACAATGAGCAGTTCTTC. The chain combines TRBV5-5 with TRBJ2-1; possibly TRBD1 for D (6 bases). CDR1 is SGHKS, CDR2 YYEKEE, per germline (reference sequence). This CDR3 has 15 residues. Trimming removed 1 base at V and 4 bases at J, with 12 bases between.

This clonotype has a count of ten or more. The CDR3 protein is CASKTRENQETQYF. The CDR3 nucleotides are TGTGCCAGCAAAACCCGGGAGAACCAAGAGACCCAGTACTTC. The J gene is TRBJ2-5, the V gene TRBV28; D is possibly TRBD2 (6 bases). V lost 7 bases and J 0 bases, leaving 12 bases between the germline ends. In germline, CDR1 is MDHEN, CDR2 SYDVKM. The CDR3 totals 14 residues.

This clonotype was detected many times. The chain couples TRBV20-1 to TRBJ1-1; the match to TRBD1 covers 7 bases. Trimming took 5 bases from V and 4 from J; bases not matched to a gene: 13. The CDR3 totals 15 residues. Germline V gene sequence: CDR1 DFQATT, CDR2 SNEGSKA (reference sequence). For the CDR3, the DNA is TGCAGTGCTGTGACAGGGAGAATAGTAGGCACTGAAGCTTTCTTT. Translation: CSAVTGRIVGTEAFF.

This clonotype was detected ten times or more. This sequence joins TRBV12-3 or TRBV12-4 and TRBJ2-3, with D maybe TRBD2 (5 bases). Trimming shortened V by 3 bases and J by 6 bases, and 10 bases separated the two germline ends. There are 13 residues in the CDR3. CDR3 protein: CASSFPGEDTQYF. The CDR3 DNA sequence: TGTGCCAGCAGTTTCCCCGGGGAGGATACGCAGTATTTT.

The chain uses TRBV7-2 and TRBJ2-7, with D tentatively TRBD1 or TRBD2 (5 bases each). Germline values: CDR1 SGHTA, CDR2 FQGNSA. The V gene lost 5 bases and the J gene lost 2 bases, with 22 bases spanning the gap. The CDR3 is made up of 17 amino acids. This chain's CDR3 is CASSPRGTGAITYEQYF. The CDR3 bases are TGTGCCAGCAGCCCTCGAGGGACCGGCGCGATAACCTACGAGCAGTACTTC.

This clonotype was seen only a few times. The CDR3 bases are TGTGCCAGCAGTGGCCCCGGTTTGGAGACCCAGTACTTC. It specifies CASSGPGLETQYF. The chain combines TRBV12-3 or TRBV12-4 with TRBJ2-5; D gene unclear. This CDR3 contains 13 residues. V dropped 5 bases and J dropped 5 bases, with 12 bases sitting between them.

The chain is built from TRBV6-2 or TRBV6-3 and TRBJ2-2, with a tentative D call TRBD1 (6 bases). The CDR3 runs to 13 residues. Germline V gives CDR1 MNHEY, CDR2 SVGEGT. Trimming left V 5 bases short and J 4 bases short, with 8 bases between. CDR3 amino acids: CASSGQFTGELFF. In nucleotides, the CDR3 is TGTGCCAGCAGTGGACAGTTCACCGGGGAGCTGTTTTTT.

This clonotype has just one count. CDR3 protein: CASRSDRGPHQPQHF. CDR3 in DNA: TGTGCCAGCAGGTCTGACAGGGGACCTCATCAGCCCCAGCATTTT. The rearrangement joins TRBV6-2 or TRBV6-3 to TRBJ1-5; 8 bases line up with TRBD1. The CDR3 is 15 amino acids. CDR1 and CDR2 (germline): MNHEY, SVGEGT. V was clipped by 6 bases and J by 5 bases; unmatched bases: 9.

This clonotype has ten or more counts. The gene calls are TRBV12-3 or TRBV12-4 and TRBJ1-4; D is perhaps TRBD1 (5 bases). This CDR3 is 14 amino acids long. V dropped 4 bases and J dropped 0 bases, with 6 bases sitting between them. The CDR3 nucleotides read TGTGCCAGCAGTTCGACAGCAACTAATGAAAAACTGTTTTTT. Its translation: CASSSTATNEKLFF.

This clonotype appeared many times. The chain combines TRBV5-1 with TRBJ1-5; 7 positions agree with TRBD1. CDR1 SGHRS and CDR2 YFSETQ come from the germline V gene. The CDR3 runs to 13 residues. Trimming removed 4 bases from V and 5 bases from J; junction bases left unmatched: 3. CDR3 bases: TGCGCCAGCAGCGAACAGGGGTATCAGCCCCAGCATTTT. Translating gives CASSEQGYQPQHF. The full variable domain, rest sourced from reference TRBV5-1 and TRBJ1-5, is KAGVTQTPRYLIKTRGQQVTLSCSPISGHRSVSWYQQTPGQGLQFLFEYFSETQRNKGNFPGRFSGRQFSNSRSEMNVSTLELGDSALYLCASSEQGYQPQHFGDGTRLSIL.